The source of this T cell receptor (beta chain) is a study of vaccination effects on CD4 cells after COVID-19. CDR3 length: 11 residues. V was shortened by 6 bases and J by 7 bases, with 7 bases between the two germline ends. In the ViraFEST assay, antigen-specific CD4+ clonotypes were identified by expansion after peptide-pool stimulation. Following a roughly 9-day culture, CD4+ T cells were purified. Of the BNT162b2 and mRNA-1273 vaccines, participants received two doses of one or the other. No vaccinee had earlier SARS-CoV-2 infection, and nucleocapsid antibodies were negative. About 2.2 million PBMC per well were cultured with approximately 9.7 IU/ml IL-2 and 8 to 10 ug/ml peptides. TCRdb's table, derived via immunoSEQ multiplex PCR, lists solely in-frame clones and lacks some. The sample shows approximately 25,000 clones, around four fifths of them seen only once. Concerning this clone itself: The antigen is undetermined.

The chain joins TRBV12-3 or TRBV12-4 to TRBJ2-1; D call uncertain. The clonotype comes from a human donor who received a COVID-19 vaccine. Some clones in this sample may be carry-over from other donors' samples. The specimen was CD4+ T cells from PBMCs cultured with HCoV-NL63 spike peptides, collected after COVID-19 vaccination. The chain's CDR3 is CASRDFNEQFF. DNA of the CDR3: TGTGCCAGCAGGGATTTTAATGAGCAGTTCTTC.